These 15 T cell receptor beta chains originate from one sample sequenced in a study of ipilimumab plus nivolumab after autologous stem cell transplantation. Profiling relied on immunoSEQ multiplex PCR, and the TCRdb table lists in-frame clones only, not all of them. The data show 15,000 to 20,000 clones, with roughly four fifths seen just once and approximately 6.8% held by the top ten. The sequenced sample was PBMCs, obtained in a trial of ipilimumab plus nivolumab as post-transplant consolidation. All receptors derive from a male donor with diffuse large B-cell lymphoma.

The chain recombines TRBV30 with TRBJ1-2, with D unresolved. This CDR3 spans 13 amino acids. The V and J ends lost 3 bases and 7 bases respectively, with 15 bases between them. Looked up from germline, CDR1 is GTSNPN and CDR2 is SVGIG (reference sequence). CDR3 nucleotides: TGTGCCTGGAGCGTCGGGGTACGAAGTGGCTACACCTTC. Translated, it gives CAWSVGVRSGYTF. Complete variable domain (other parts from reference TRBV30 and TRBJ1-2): SQTIHQWPATLVQPVGSPLSLECTVEGTSNPNLYWYRQAAGRGLQLLFYSVGIGQISSEVPQNLSASRPQDRQFILSSKKLLLSDSGFYLCAWSVGVRSGYTFGSGTRLTVV.

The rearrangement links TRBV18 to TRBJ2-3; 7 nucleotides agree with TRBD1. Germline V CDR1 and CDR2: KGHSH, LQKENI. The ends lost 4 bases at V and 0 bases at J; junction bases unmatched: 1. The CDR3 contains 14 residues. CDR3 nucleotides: TGTGCCAGCTCACTACAGGGGAGCACAGATACGCAGTATTTT. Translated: CASSLQGSTDTQYF.

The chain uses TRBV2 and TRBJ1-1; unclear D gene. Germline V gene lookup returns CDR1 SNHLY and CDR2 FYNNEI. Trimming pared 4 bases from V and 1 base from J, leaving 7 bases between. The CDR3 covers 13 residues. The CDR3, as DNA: TGTGCCAGCAGTGGTGAGACGAACACTGAAGCTTTCTTT. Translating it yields CASSGETNTEAFF.

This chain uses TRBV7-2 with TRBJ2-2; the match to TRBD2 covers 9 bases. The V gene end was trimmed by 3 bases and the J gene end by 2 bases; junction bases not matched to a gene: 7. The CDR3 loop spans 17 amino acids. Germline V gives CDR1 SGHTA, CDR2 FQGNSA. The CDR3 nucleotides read TGTGCCAGCAGCTTCCCTAGCGGGGCGGTAAACACCGGGGAGCTGTTTTTT. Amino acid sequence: CASSFPSGAVNTGELFF.

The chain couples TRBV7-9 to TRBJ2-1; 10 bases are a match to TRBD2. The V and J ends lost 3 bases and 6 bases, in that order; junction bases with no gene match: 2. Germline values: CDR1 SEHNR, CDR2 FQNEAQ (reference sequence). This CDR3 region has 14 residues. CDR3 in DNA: TGTGCCAGCAGCTTCACTAGCGGGGCCAATGAGCAGTTCTTC. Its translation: CASSFTSGANEQFF. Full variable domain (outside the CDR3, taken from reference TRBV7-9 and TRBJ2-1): DTGVSQNPRHKITKRGQNVTFRCDPISEHNRLYWYRQTLGQGPEFLTYFQNEAQLEKSRLLSDRFSAERPKGSFSTLEIQRTEQGDSAMYLCASSFTSGANEQFFGPGTRLTVL.

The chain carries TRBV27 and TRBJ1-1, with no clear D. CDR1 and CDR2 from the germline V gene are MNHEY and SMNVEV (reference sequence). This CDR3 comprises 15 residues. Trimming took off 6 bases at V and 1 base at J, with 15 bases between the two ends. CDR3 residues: CASRRVVSGNTEAFF. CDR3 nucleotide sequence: TGTGCCAGCAGAAGAGTCGTTTCGGGGAACACTGAAGCTTTCTTT.

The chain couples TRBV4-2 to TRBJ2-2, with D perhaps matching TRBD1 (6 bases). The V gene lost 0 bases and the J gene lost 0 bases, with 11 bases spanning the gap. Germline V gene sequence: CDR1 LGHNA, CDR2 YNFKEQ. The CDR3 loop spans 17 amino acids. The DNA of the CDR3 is TGTGCCAGCAGCCAAGACCACGGGACAACGAACACCGGGGAGCTGTTTTTT. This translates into CASSQDHGTTNTGELFF.

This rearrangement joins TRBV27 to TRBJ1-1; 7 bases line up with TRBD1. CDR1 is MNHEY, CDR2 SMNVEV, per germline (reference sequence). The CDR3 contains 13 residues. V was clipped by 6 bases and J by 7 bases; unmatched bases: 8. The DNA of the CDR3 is TGTGCCAGCAGCAGGCCGGGACAGTTTGAAGCTTTCTTT. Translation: CASSRPGQFEAFF.

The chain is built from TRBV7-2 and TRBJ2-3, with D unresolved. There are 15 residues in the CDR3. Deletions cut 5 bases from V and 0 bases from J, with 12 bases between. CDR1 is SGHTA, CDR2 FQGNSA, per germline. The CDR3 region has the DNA TGTGCCAGCAGCACTGGGCGCGGTAGCACAGATACGCAGTATTTT. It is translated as CASSTGRGSTDTQYF.

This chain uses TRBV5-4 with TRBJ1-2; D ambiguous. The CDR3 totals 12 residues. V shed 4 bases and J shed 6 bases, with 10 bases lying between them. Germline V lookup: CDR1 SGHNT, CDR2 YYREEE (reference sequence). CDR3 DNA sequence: TGTGCCAGCAGCGTTTTATTCAATGGCTACACCTTC. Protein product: CASSVLFNGYTF.

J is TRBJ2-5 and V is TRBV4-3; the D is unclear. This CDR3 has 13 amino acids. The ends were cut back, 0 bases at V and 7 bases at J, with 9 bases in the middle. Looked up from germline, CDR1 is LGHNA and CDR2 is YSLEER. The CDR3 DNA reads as TGCGCCAGCAGCCAAGAAGCGTGGGGGACCCAGTACTTC. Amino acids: CASSQEAWGTQYF.

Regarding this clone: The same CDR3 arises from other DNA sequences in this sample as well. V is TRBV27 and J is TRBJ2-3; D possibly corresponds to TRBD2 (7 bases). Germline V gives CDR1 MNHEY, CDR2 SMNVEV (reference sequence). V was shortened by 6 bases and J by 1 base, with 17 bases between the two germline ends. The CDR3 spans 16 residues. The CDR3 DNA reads TGTGCCAGCAGCCTCGGGGGCGGGGGTCGCACAGATACGCAGTATTTT. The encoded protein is CASSLGGGGRTDTQYF.

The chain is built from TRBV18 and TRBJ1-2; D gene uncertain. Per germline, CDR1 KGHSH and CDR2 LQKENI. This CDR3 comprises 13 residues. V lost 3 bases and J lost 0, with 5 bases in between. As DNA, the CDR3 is TGTGCCAGCTCACCTGAAGCTAACTATGGCTACACCTTC. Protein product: CASSPEANYGYTF. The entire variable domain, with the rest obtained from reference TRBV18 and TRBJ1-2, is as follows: NAGVMQNPRHLVRRRGQEARLRCSPMKGHSHVYWYRQLPEEGLKFMVYLQKENIIDESGMPKERFSAEFPKEGPSILRIQQVVRGDSAAYFCASSPEANYGYTFGSGTRLTVV.

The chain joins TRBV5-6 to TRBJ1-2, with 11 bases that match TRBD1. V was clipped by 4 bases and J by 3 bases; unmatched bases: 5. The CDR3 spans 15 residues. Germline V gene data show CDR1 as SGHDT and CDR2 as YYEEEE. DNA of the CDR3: TGTGCCAGCAGCGCCTGGACAGGGGGCTACTATGGCTACACCTTC. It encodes CASSAWTGGYYGYTF. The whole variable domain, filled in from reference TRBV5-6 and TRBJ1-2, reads DAGVTQSPTHLIKTRGQQVTLRCSPKSGHDTVSWYQQALGQGPQFIFQYYEEEERQRGNFPDRFSGHQFPNYSSELNVNALLLGDSALYLCASSAWTGGYYGYTFGSGTRLTVV.

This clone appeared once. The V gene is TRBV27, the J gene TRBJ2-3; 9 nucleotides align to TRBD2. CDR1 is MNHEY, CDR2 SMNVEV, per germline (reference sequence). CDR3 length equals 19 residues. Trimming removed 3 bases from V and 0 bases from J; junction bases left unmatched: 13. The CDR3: CASSFLAAGGTISTDTQYF. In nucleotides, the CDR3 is TGTGCCAGCAGTTTCCTTGCGGCGGGGGGGACTATTAGCACAGATACGCAGTATTTT.